The 30 T cell receptor beta chains listed next were all sequenced from one sample in a study of cytomegalovirus exposure and HLA in healthy donors (TCRdb year 2017). The receptor library was made with the immunoSEQ multiplex PCR assay. A mixture of 60 forward primers for TCR Vbeta segments and 13 reverse primers for TCR Jbeta segments was used in the multiplex PCR. This immuneACCESS table, as held by TCRdb, lists in-frame sequences with V and J called but not all clones. Of the missing ones, under half trace to an unresolved V gene in checked studies; the others have no known cause. Within this sample are 150,000 to 200,000 clones, with around 82% of them counted one time only. Of the sample, 2% to 3% is held by the ten largest clones. Sequencing used PBMCs. These TCRs come from a woman aged 25 to 39 in good health and CMV-seropositive.

The gene calls are TRBV6-6 and TRBJ1-3, with no clear D. Germline values: CDR1 MNHNY, CDR2 SVGAGI (reference sequence). Trimming cost V 5 bases and J 4 bases, with 12 bases left between them. CDR3 length equals 14 residues. In nucleotides, the CDR3 is TGTGCCAGCAGTAAAGAGGCCCGGGGAAACACCATATATTTT. Its protein is CASSKEARGNTIYF.

This clone was counted a few times. The chain joins TRBV28 to TRBJ2-3, with TRBD2 as a possible D gene (6 bases). The CDR3 covers 15 residues. CDR1 is MDHEN and CDR2 is SYDVKM in the germline V gene. The V end lost 2 bases, the J end lost 0 bases, and 9 bases lay between the germline ends. This CDR3 reads CASSLGGVSTDTQYF. The DNA for the CDR3 is TGTGCCAGCAGTTTAGGAGGGGTTAGCACAGATACGCAGTATTTT.

This sequence joins TRBV4-1 and TRBJ1-6; no definite D call. Between the trimmed V and J ends, which lost 4 bases and 6 bases, there was a span of 16 bases. Germline V gene lookup returns CDR1 MGHRA and CDR2 YSYEKL. The CDR3 is 16 amino acids. The chain's CDR3 is CASSPYPPFSNSPLHF. In DNA form, the CDR3 reads TGCGCCAGCAGCCCCTATCCGCCCTTTAGTAATTCACCCCTCCACTTT.

The chain carries TRBV4-3 and TRBJ1-6, with D hard to call. V was pared by 1 base and J by 6 bases, with 10 bases between. CDR1 is LGHNA and CDR2 is YSLEER in the germline V gene. The CDR3 is 15 amino acids. CDR3 sequence reads: CASSQGLDGNSPLHF. DNA for the CDR3: TGCGCCAGCAGCCAAGGACTCGACGGTAATTCACCCCTCCACTTT.

In this sample, this clone turned up a few times. The chain is built from TRBV4-3 and TRBJ2-3; possible D gene TRBD2, 7 bases. Trimming left V 0 bases short and J 4 bases short, with 14 bases between. The length of the CDR3 is 16 residues. Looked up from germline, CDR1 is LGHNA and CDR2 is YSLEER. For the CDR3, the DNA is TGCGCCAGCAGCCAAGAACGGACGGGGGGCGCAGATACGCAGTATTTT. It encodes CASSQERTGGADTQYF.

The chain links TRBV4-2 to TRBJ2-3; TRBD2 matches at 8 bases. V shed 2 bases, J shed 4 bases, and the junction held 8 bases outside the gene matches. This CDR3 has 16 residues. Germline values: CDR1 LGHNA, CDR2 YNFKEQ. CDR3 residues: CASSQYIAGSADTQYF. CDR3 bases: TGTGCCAGCAGCCAATATATAGCGGGGAGCGCAGATACGCAGTATTTT.

The chain employs TRBV30 and TRBJ2-1; the match to TRBD2 covers 10 bases. The CDR3 spans 16 residues. Germline V gene lookup returns CDR1 GTSNPN and CDR2 SVGIG (reference sequence). The trim removed 3 bases at V and 7 bases at J, leaving 12 bases unmatched. CDR3 nucleotides: TGTGCCTGGAGCCGTCGGGGACTAGCGAAAGGGAATGAGCAGTTCTTC. As protein: CAWSRRGLAKGNEQFF.

The V call is TRBV4-3, the J call TRBJ2-2; no clear D. CDR3 length equals 15 residues. V shed 1 base and J shed 1 base, with 7 bases lying between them. Germline V gene data show CDR1 as LGHNA and CDR2 as YSLEER. The CDR3 loop is CASSQGRMNTGELFF. Here the CDR3 DNA reads TGCGCCAGCAGCCAAGGCAGGATGAACACCGGGGAGCTGTTTTTT.

The V and J genes are TRBV5-4 and TRBJ2-7; 8 positions agree with TRBD1. The CDR3 totals 16 residues. J was trimmed by 4 bases and V by 4 bases; bases with no gene match: 13. Germline CDR1 and CDR2: SGHNT and YYREEE (reference sequence). This CDR3 reads CASSARQGPPAYEQYF. For the CDR3, the DNA is TGTGCCAGCAGCGCCCGACAGGGGCCGCCCGCGTACGAGCAGTACTTC. The full variable domain, completed using reference TRBV5-4 and TRBJ2-7, is ETGVTQSPTHLIKTRGQQVTLRCSSQSGHNTVSWYQQALGQGPQFIFQYYREEENGRGNFPPRFSGLQFPNYSSELNVNALELDDSALYLCASSARQGPPAYEQYFGPGTRLTVT.

The chain joins TRBV11-2 to TRBJ2-5; 8 positions match TRBD1. Germline lookup yields CDR1 SGHAT and CDR2 FQNNGV. Trimming cost V 6 bases and J 3 bases; bases outside gene matches: 12. CDR3 length equals 16 residues. The CDR3 coding sequence is TGTGCCAGCAGGGGCCTGGACAGGGAGAACAAAGAGACCCAGTACTTC. As protein: CASRGLDRENKETQYF.

CDR3 sequence reads: CASSQGAASTDTQYF. In nucleotides, the CDR3 is TGCGCCAGCAGCCAAGGGGCCGCTAGCACAGATACGCAGTATTTT. V gene TRBV4-3 combines with J gene TRBJ2-3; D call uncertain. The CDR3 covers 15 residues. CDR1 and CDR2 from the germline V gene are LGHNA and YSLEER. The V end was cut by 1 base, the J end by 0 bases, with 8 bases between.

The chain recombines TRBV4-3 with TRBJ1-2; no clear D gene. The CDR3 is made up of 14 amino acids. Germline-derived CDR1 and CDR2 are LGHNA and YSLEER. V shed 1 base and J shed 0 bases, with 6 bases lying between them. CDR3 loop: CASSQVTANYGYTF. The DNA for the CDR3 is TGCGCCAGCAGCCAAGTTACGGCTAACTATGGCTACACCTTC.

The chain recombines TRBV4-3 with TRBJ1-3; 7 bases are a match to TRBD1. The trim removed 0 bases at V and 0 bases at J, leaving 8 bases unmatched. The germline CDR1 and CDR2 sequences are LGHNA and YSLEER. This CDR3 region has 18 residues. CDR3 residues: CASSQEVQGGSSGNTIYF. Here the CDR3 DNA reads TGCGCCAGCAGCCAAGAGGTGCAGGGGGGCTCCTCTGGAAACACCATATATTTT.

The chain links TRBV28 to TRBJ1-2; maybe TRBD1 (5 bases). Germline loops: CDR1 MDHEN, CDR2 SYDVKM. Trimming took off 7 bases at V and 0 bases at J, with 12 bases between the two ends. The CDR3 covers 14 residues. The CDR3 is CASTSGDANYGYTF. DNA of the CDR3: TGTGCCAGCACCTCGGGGGACGCTAACTATGGCTACACCTTC.

The chain couples TRBV7-3 to TRBJ2-7; D gene uncertain. CDR1 SGHTA and CDR2 FQGTGA come from the germline V gene. The CDR3 covers 13 residues. V shed 6 bases and J shed 7 bases, with 16 bases lying between them. This CDR3 is CASSSQPYEEQYF. Written as DNA, the CDR3 is TGTGCCAGCAGTTCCCAACCCTACGAGGAGCAGTACTTC.

The V call is TRBV6-5, the J call TRBJ2-5, with a tentative D call TRBD1 (5 bases). Germline V CDR1 and CDR2: MNHEY, SVGAGI. The CDR3 loop spans 13 amino acids. Trimming shortened V by 8 bases and J by 5 bases, and 15 bases separated the two germline ends. The CDR3 region has the DNA TGTGCCAGCGAGCCAGGGAACCGGGAGACCCAGTACTTC. Translated: CASEPGNRETQYF.

This clone was found once. The chain joins TRBV5-4 to TRBJ1-6; D might be TRBD1 (5 bases). From germline, CDR1 is SGHNT and CDR2 YYREEE (reference sequence). V lost 1 base and J 6 bases, leaving 11 bases between the germline ends. The CDR3 covers 15 residues. The DNA for the CDR3 is TGTGCCAGCAGCTTGCAGGTCGGGGGTAATTCACCCCTCCACTTT. Its protein is CASSLQVGGNSPLHF.

The chain couples TRBV10-1 to TRBJ2-1; 8 bases match TRBD1. V trimming: 4 bases; J trimming: 4 bases; junction bases outside the gene matches: 9. CDR1 is WNHNN, CDR2 SYGVQD, per germline (reference sequence). The CDR3 covers 16 residues. The CDR3 loop is CASSASGTGRYNEQFF. The DNA of the CDR3 is TGCGCCAGCAGTGCCTCCGGGACAGGCCGATACAATGAGCAGTTCTTC.

There are a few counts of this clone. J is TRBJ2-5 and V is TRBV9; D gene unclear. V was clipped by 0 bases and J by 4 bases, with 7 bases between them. Germline V gives CDR1 SGDLS, CDR2 YYNGEE. This CDR3 is 13 amino acids long. The DNA of the CDR3 is TGTGCCAGCAGCGTAGACGGTCGAGAGACCCAGTACTTC. As protein: CASSVDGRETQYF.

The chain couples TRBV7-2 to TRBJ2-2; 7 bases line up with TRBD1. Per the germline V gene, CDR1 is SGHTA and CDR2 is FQGNSA. The CDR3 contains 15 residues. V shed 4 bases, J shed 0 bases, and the junction held 2 bases outside the gene matches. CDR3 in DNA: TGTGCCAGCAGCTCTAGGGGGCCGAACACCGGGGAGCTGTTTTTT. It yields the protein CASSSRGPNTGELFF.

V usage is TRBV4-1 and J usage is TRBJ1-1, with 9 bases fitting TRBD1. CDR1 MGHRA and CDR2 YSYEKL come from the germline V gene. This CDR3 is 14 amino acids long. Trimming took 6 bases from V and 5 from J; bases not matched to a gene: 7. CDR3 sequence reads: CASRPGQGGTEAFF. In DNA, the CDR3 is TGCGCCAGCAGACCGGGACAGGGTGGGACTGAAGCTTTCTTT.

The genes are TRBV25-1 and TRBJ2-7; 10 nucleotides agree with TRBD1. CDR1 is MGHDK, CDR2 SYGVNS, per germline. CDR3 size: 15 residues. V shed 5 bases and J 3 bases; nucleotides not matched to a gene: 7. CDR3 bases: TGTGCCAGCAGTCCCCCCGGGACAGGGGACTACGAGCAGTACTTC. Its translation is CASSPPGTGDYEQYF.

The V call is TRBV2, the J call TRBJ1-1, with no clear D. CDR1 is SNHLY and CDR2 is FYNNEI in the germline V gene. V lost 10 bases, J lost 5 bases, and 17 bases lay in between. This CDR3 has 13 amino acids. The DNA for the CDR3 is TGTGCCACAACCCCGGTCGGAGCAACTGAAGCTTTCTTT. Its translation: CATTPVGATEAFF.

J is TRBJ2-3 and V is TRBV18, with 10 bases identical to TRBD2. The CDR3 has 17 amino acids. Germline-derived CDR1 and CDR2 are KGHSH and LQKENI. V lost 3 bases to trimming and J lost 2 bases; unmatched junction nucleotides: 8. The CDR3 DNA sequence: TGTGCCAGCTCACCGCTCGAAGCGGGGGGGCCCACAGATACGCAGTATTTT. This translates into CASSPLEAGGPTDTQYF.

This sequence joins TRBV10-2 and TRBJ2-7, with a tentative D call TRBD2 (7 bases). V lost 4 bases, J lost 3 bases, and 16 bases lay in between. The germline gives CDR1 WSHSY, CDR2 SAAADI. The CDR3 is made up of 15 amino acids. CDR3 sequence reads: CASSVRGARFYEQYF. The CDR3 DNA follows: TGCGCCAGCAGTGTCCGGGGGGCCCGATTCTACGAGCAGTACTTC.

V usage is TRBV27 and J usage is TRBJ1-3; D is unclear. CDR3 size: 14 residues. V lost 5 bases, J lost 4 bases, and 12 bases lay in between. Germline lookup yields CDR1 MNHEY and CDR2 SMNVEV (reference sequence). This chain's CDR3 is CASSETRIGNTIYF. The CDR3 bases are TGTGCCAGCAGTGAGACGAGGATCGGAAACACCATATATTTT.

The chain employs TRBV7-2 and TRBJ2-7, with D unresolved. V lost 4 bases to trimming and J lost 4 bases, with 20 bases between them. CDR1 and CDR2 from the germline V gene are SGHTA and FQGNSA. The CDR3 loop spans 16 amino acids. CDR3 amino acids: CASSSSSGQRKYEQYF. The CDR3 nucleotides read TGTGCCAGCAGCTCCTCTTCGGGTCAGCGTAAATACGAGCAGTACTTC. Supplemented by reference TRBV7-2 and TRBJ2-7, the full variable domain reads GAGVSQSPSNKVTEKGKDVELRCDPISGHTALYWYRQSLGQGLEFLIYFQGNSAPDKSGLPSDRFSAERTGGSVSTLTIQRTQQEDSAVYLCASSSSSGQRKYEQYFGPGTRLTVT.

The chain carries TRBV27 and TRBJ2-5, with 7 bases matching TRBD1. The J call may be incorrect, as the DNA end agrees better with TRBJ2-7. The germline V gene encodes CDR1 MNHEY and CDR2 SMNVEV (reference sequence). The CDR3 is 14 residues long. Here the CDR3 reads CASSPDRRTYEQYF. CDR3 DNA sequence: TGTGCCAGCAGTCCGGACAGGAGAACCTACGAGCAGTACTTC.

The chain joins TRBV6-1 to TRBJ1-4, with D hard to call. V was clipped by 1 base and J by 7 bases, with 13 bases between them. The length of the CDR3 is 15 residues. Per the germline V gene, CDR1 is MNHNS and CDR2 is SASEGT. CDR3 in amino acids: CASSEVTASSEKLFF. The CDR3 DNA reads as TGTGCCAGCAGTGAAGTCACAGCTTCGAGTGAAAAACTGTTTTTT.

This clone was found a few times. This chain links TRBV29-1 with TRBJ2-3; D ambiguous. Germline CDR1 reads SQVTM; CDR2 reads ANQGSEA. V gave up 1 base and J gave up 4 bases, with 6 bases separating them. This CDR3 comprises 12 residues. The CDR3 bases are TGCAGCGTTGAAGCAGAGGCAGATACGCAGTATTTT. As protein: CSVEAEADTQYF.